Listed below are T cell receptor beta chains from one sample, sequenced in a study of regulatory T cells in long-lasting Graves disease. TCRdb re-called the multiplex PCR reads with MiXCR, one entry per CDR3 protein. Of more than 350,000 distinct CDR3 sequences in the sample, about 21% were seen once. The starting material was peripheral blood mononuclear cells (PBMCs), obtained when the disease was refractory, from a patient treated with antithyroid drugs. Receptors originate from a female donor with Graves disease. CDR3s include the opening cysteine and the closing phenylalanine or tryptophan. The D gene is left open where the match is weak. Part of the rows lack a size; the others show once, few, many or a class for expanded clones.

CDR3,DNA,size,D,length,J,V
CASSWVPGSGQPQHF,TGCGCCAGCAGCTGGGTCCCAGGGTCCGGACAGCCCCAGCATTTT,-,-,15,TRBJ1-5,TRBV5-1
CASSQGSGEQYF,TGTGCCAGCAGCCAAGGTTCTGGCGAGCAGTACTTC,-,-,12,TRBJ2-7,TRBV3-1
CASSQTLAGASDTQYF,TGTGCCAGCAGCCAAACACTAGCGGGAGCGTCAGATACGCAGTATTTT,-,TRBD2,16,TRBJ2-3,TRBV7-2
CAWTGTGAAGYGYTF,TGTGCCTGGACTGGGACAGGGGCCGCGGGCTATGGCTACACCTTC,few,TRBD1,15,TRBJ1-2,TRBV30
CASSQVGQVDEKLFF,TGCGCCAGCAGCCAAGTCGGACAGGTGGATGAAAAACTGTTTTTT,-,TRBD1,15,TRBJ1-4,TRBV4-1
CASTGLAANYEQYF,TGTGCCAGCACTGGACTAGCGGCAAACTACGAGCAGTACTTC,-,TRBD2,14,TRBJ2-7,TRBV2
CASTLGHKGNTIYF,TGTGCCAGCACCCTGGGACACAAAGGAAACACCATATATTTT,many,-,14,TRBJ1-3,TRBV28
CASSLEGANWGYTF,TGTGCCAGCAGTTTAGAAGGGGCGAATTGGGGCTACACCTTC,many,-,14,TRBJ1-2,TRBV28
CASSATGGASGNEQYF,TGTGCCAGCAGCGCCACCGGAGGGGCTAGCGGGAACGAGCAGTACTTC,few,TRBD2,16,TRBJ2-7,TRBV9
CASSSGPQGEGTGELFF,TGCGCCAGCAGCTCCGGGCCCCAGGGCGAAGGGACCGGGGAGCTGTTTTTT,many,-,17,TRBJ2-2,TRBV5-1
CAWKVTGRNTGAFF,TGTGCCTGGAAGGTGACAGGGAGGAACACTGGAGCTTTCTTT,few,TRBD1,14,TRBJ1-1,TRBV30
CASSIRDGYSGNTIYF,TGTGCCAGCAGCATCCGGGACGGTTACTCTGGAAACACCATATATTTT,few,-,16,TRBJ1-3,TRBV11-2
CASFPFYGYTF,TGTGCCAGCTTCCCGTTCTATGGCTACACCTTC,many,-,11,TRBJ1-2,TRBV2
CASTVRDRASEQYF,TGTGCCAGCACAGTCCGGGACAGGGCTTCCGAGCAGTACTTC,many,TRBD1,14,TRBJ2-7,TRBV28
CASSPRTGDSGANVLTF,TGTGCCAGCAGCCCCCGGACAGGAGACTCTGGGGCCAACGTCCTGACTTTC,-,TRBD1,17,TRBJ2-6,TRBV11-2
CASSPSGSLYEQYF,TGTGCCAGCAGCCCTAGCGGGAGTCTGTACGAGCAGTACTTC,few,TRBD2,14,TRBJ2-7,TRBV9
CASSLQGTSSYEQYF,TGTGCCAGCAGTTTACAGGGGACAAGCTCCTACGAGCAGTACTTC,many,-,15,TRBJ2-7,TRBV28
CASTQGGGEGETQYF,TGTGCCAGCACCCAAGGGGGGGGCGAGGGGGAGACCCAGTACTTC,-,-,15,TRBJ2-5,TRBV9
CASSQDPGHPAYEQYF,TGCGCCAGCAGCCAAGATCCCGGACACCCTGCCTACGAGCAGTACTTC,many,-,16,TRBJ2-7,TRBV4-1
CASSVGLAGIWANEQFF,TGCGCCAGCAGTGTAGGACTAGCGGGAATATGGGCCAATGAGCAGTTCTTC,few,TRBD2,17,TRBJ2-1,TRBV5-1
CSARDRQTNSNQPQHF,TGCAGTGCTAGAGATAGACAGACAAATAGCAATCAGCCCCAGCATTTT,-,-,16,TRBJ1-5,TRBV20-1
CASSLLSGADEQYF,TGTGCCAGCAGTTTATTGTCAGGGGCTGACGAGCAGTACTTC,many,-,14,TRBJ2-7,TRBV28
CASSISAAVNTEAFF,TGTGCCAGTAGTATCAGTGCAGCGGTGAACACTGAAGCTTTCTTT,-,-,15,TRBJ1-1,TRBV19
CASRGLAGVTDTQYF,TGTGCCAGCAGGGGACTAGCGGGAGTTACAGATACGCAGTATTTT,many,TRBD2,15,TRBJ2-3,TRBV2
CASSLLAGKGEQFF,TGTGCCAGCAGTTTACTAGCGGGAAAGGGTGAGCAGTTCTTC,-,TRBD2,14,TRBJ2-1,TRBV12-3/TRBV12-4
CASSEDSAYSNQPQHF,TGTGCCAGCAGTGAAGACAGCGCCTATAGCAATCAGCCCCAGCATTTT,many,-,16,TRBJ1-5,TRBV2
CASEGTGYEQYF,TGTGCCAGCGAGGGCACAGGCTACGAGCAGTACTTC,many,-,12,TRBJ2-7,TRBV6-1
CASSLGWIAGGQETQYF,TGCGCCAGCAGCTTGGGGTGGATAGCGGGAGGACAAGAGACCCAGTACTTC,few,TRBD2,17,TRBJ2-5,TRBV5-1
CASSLGDSGNEKLFF,TGCGCCAGCAGCTTGGGGGACAGCGGAAATGAAAAACTGTTTTTT,many,TRBD1,15,TRBJ1-4,TRBV5-1
CASSQEYYGYTF,TGTGCCAGCAGCCAAGAATACTATGGCTACACCTTC,many,-,12,TRBJ1-2,TRBV3-1
CAWTRDDQETQYF,TGTGCCTGGACCCGGGACGACCAAGAGACCCAGTACTTC,-,-,13,TRBJ2-5,TRBV30
CASCGDVGGNTIYF,TGTGCCAGCTGCGGGGATGTAGGAGGAAACACCATATATTTT,many,-,14,TRBJ1-3,TRBV2
CASSTPGRRSSYEQYF,TGTGCCAGCAGTACGCCCGGGAGGAGGAGCTCCTACGAGCAGTACTTC,many,TRBD2,16,TRBJ2-7,TRBV28
CASSQVWPAGGNEQFF,TGCGCCAGCAGCCAAGTATGGCCAGCCGGAGGGAATGAGCAGTTCTTC,-,-,16,TRBJ2-1,TRBV4-1
CASRRGGPLGEQYF,TGTGCCAGCAGACGGGGGGGGCCACTTGGCGAGCAGTACTTC,-,TRBD2,14,TRBJ2-7,TRBV27
CASSQPLGRQETQYF,TGCGCCAGCAGTCAACCTCTTGGCAGGCAAGAGACCCAGTACTTC,few,-,15,TRBJ2-5,TRBV4-1
CASSYRTGRMNTEAFF,TGTGCCAGCAGCTACCGGACAGGACGGATGAACACTGAAGCTTTCTTT,many,TRBD1,16,TRBJ1-1,TRBV12-3/TRBV12-4
CASGLAGSSYNEQFF,TGTGCCAGCGGCCTAGCGGGCTCCTCCTACAATGAGCAGTTCTTC,few,TRBD2,15,TRBJ2-1,TRBV28
CSVEGGYTF,TGCAGCGTTGAAGGGGGCTACACCTTC,many,-,9,TRBJ1-2,TRBV29-1
CATSRGQSSGANVLIF,TGTGCCACCAGCAGAGGGCAGTCCTCTGGGGCCAACGTCCTGATTTTC,-,-,16,TRBJ2-6,TRBV15
CASSLGLAGTSARYEQYF,TGTGCCAGCAGCCTCGGGCTAGCGGGGACCTCGGCTCGCTACGAGCAGTACTTC,few,TRBD2,18,TRBJ2-7,TRBV7-9
CASSPPDRDTEAFF,TGTGCCAGCAGTCCCCCTGACAGAGACACTGAAGCTTTCTTT,many,-,14,TRBJ1-1,TRBV28
CASSEAGAGYYEQYF,TGTGCCAGCAGTGAAGCAGGTGCTGGGTACTACGAGCAGTACTTC,few,-,15,TRBJ2-7,TRBV6-1
CASSPSGEGSYEQYF,TGTGCCAGCAGCCCCTCGGGGGAGGGCTCCTACGAGCAGTACTTC,-,TRBD2,15,TRBJ2-7,TRBV7-3
CASSLASYEQYF,TGTGCCAGCAGCTTAGCATCCTACGAGCAGTACTTC,many,-,12,TRBJ2-7,TRBV28
CSAQVNTEAFF,TGCAGTGCTCAAGTGAACACTGAAGCTTTCTTT,many,-,11,TRBJ1-1,TRBV20-1
CASSLVGTRTYEQYF,TGTGCCAGCAGCTTGGTCGGGACTAGGACCTACGAGCAGTACTTC,few,TRBD2,15,TRBJ2-7,TRBV5-6
CASSLIAGVGANVLTF,TGTGCCAGCAGTTTAATAGCAGGGGTTGGGGCCAACGTCCTGACTTTC,many,-,16,TRBJ2-6,TRBV28
CATSGQGNTIYF,TGTGCCACCAGCGGACAGGGAAACACCATATATTTT,-,-,12,TRBJ1-3,TRBV15
CASSEEFGTGGSYEQYF,TGTGCCAGCAGTGAAGAGTTCGGGACAGGAGGCTCCTACGAGCAGTACTTC,few,TRBD1,17,TRBJ2-7,TRBV6-1
CASSLEQNYGYTF,TGCGCCAGCAGCTTGGAACAGAACTATGGCTACACCTTC,many,-,13,TRBJ1-2,TRBV5-1